Presented here are 12 T cell receptor beta chains from one specimen sequenced in a study of CD8+CD57+ T cells in acquired aplastic anemia. Sequencing involved patients with CD8+CD57+ cell expansion previously shown by flow cytometry. Profiles of TCR beta VDJ and CDR3 were generated from a genomic DNA template. TCRdb analysed the reads with MiXCR anew, one entry per CDR3 protein. Of 150,000 to 200,000 distinct CDR3 sequences detected, 48% appear once; the ten largest clones hold 1.8%. The sample consisted of sorted CD4+, CD8+, or CD8+CD57+ T cells (not recorded which) from PBMCs. The source of these receptors is a human donor with aplastic anemia.

About this clonotype itself: This may come from a read error, since a much larger clone is one base off. The chain carries TRBV20-1 and TRBJ1-5; D uncertain. CDR1 is DFQATT and CDR2 is SNEGSKA in the germline V gene (reference sequence). This CDR3 region has 15 residues. Trimming removed 5 bases at V and 4 bases at J, with 18 bases between. The CDR3 sequence: CSAELTSLGNQPQHF. The CDR3, as DNA: TGCAGTGCTGAGCTCACAAGCTTGGGGAATCAGCCCCAGCATTTT.

This clonotype was observed many times. V and J are TRBV12-3 or TRBV12-4 and TRBJ1-1, with D possibly TRBD1 on 5 matching bases. This CDR3 comprises 11 residues. Trimming removed 6 bases from V and 7 bases from J, with 9 bases in between. The CDR3 DNA sequence: TGTGCCAGCAGCCGGACATTTGAAGCTTTCTTT. Translation gives CASSRTFEAFF.

The genes are TRBV10-3 and TRBJ1-2, with TRBD1 identical over 8 bases. The junction had 6 bases not matched to a gene; V was cut back by 2 bases and J by 7 bases. CDR1 ENHRY and CDR2 SYGVKD come from the germline V gene. This CDR3 region has 14 residues. Written as DNA, the CDR3 is TGTGCCATCAGTGAGCAACAGGGGGGAGGTGGCTACACCTTC. Translated: CAISEQQGGGGYTF.

The chain employs TRBV29-1 and TRBJ2-5; 9 nucleotides match TRBD1. CDR3 size: 15 residues. V shed 0 bases, J shed 3 bases, and the junction held 5 bases outside the gene matches. CDR1 and CDR2 (germline): SQVTM, ANQGSEA. DNA for the CDR3: TGCAGCGTTGAAGATCGGGACAGGGTGGAAGAGACCCAGTACTTC. It yields the protein CSVEDRDRVEETQYF.

V gene TRBV12-3 or TRBV12-4 combines with J gene TRBJ2-7, with 8 bases identical to TRBD2. V lost 8 bases, J lost 1 base, and 4 bases stayed unmatched. The CDR3 sequence is 13 residues long. DNA of the CDR3: TGTGCCAGCGGCATAGCGGGGTCCTACGAGCAGTACTTC. Its translation is CASGIAGSYEQYF.

This chain connects TRBV11-2 to TRBJ2-3, with D perhaps matching TRBD2 (6 bases). V was pared by 6 bases and J by 2 bases, with 15 bases between. There are 15 residues in the CDR3. The germline V gene has CDR1 SGHAT and CDR2 FQNNGV. The CDR3 sequence is CASSFGTQNTDTQYF. The CDR3 DNA reads TGTGCCAGCAGTTTCGGGACTCAAAACACAGATACGCAGTATTTT.

The chain couples TRBV2 to TRBJ1-2, with unresolved D. Per the germline V gene, CDR1 is SNHLY and CDR2 is FYNNEI. This CDR3 has 14 residues. The germline V and J ends were trimmed by 4 bases and 3 bases, with 12 bases remaining between them. In DNA, the CDR3 is TGTGCCAGCAGTGTAGGGAACTGGGACTATGGCTACACCTTC. Translation: CASSVGNWDYGYTF.

This clonotype came up many times. V gene TRBV6-1 combines with J gene TRBJ1-2; maybe TRBD1 (5 bases). Per the germline V gene, CDR1 is MNHNS and CDR2 is SASEGT. Trimming cost V 5 bases and J 7 bases, with 11 bases left between them. The CDR3 runs 12 residues. The CDR3 coding sequence is TGTGCCAGCAGTCCTTCTGGGGGTGGCTACACCTTC. Amino acids: CASSPSGGGYTF.

This sequence joins TRBV9 and TRBJ1-2; 7 bases match TRBD1. CDR3 length: 16 residues. The ends lost 4 bases at V and 4 bases at J; junction bases unmatched: 13. Germline loops: CDR1 SGDLS, CDR2 YYNGEE. For the CDR3, the DNA is TGTGCCAGCAGCCTCACTTCGGGGCAGGGGGGCTATGGCTACACCTTC. It translates to CASSLTSGQGGYGYTF.

The chain has TRBV10-3 and TRBJ1-6; maybe TRBD1 (6 bases). This CDR3 is 15 amino acids long. The germline V gene has CDR1 ENHRY and CDR2 SYGVKD. With 3 bases removed from V and 8 bases from J, the gap between germline ends came to 14 bases. The CDR3 nucleotides read TGTGCCATCAGTGAAGTCGGGGGGACACATTCACCCCTCCACTTT. This codes for CAISEVGGTHSPLHF.

Concerning this clonotype itself: A clone one base away is much larger, so this may be a read error. This chain's CDR3 is CAGGGRAISYEQYF. CDR3 coding DNA: TGTGCCGGCGGCGGGAGGGCCATCTCCTACGAGCAGTACTTC. The rearrangement joins TRBV12-3 or TRBV12-4 to TRBJ2-7; 9 bases are shared with TRBD2. The CDR3 extends over 14 amino acids. Trimming cost V 11 bases and J 0 bases; bases outside gene matches: 8.

This clonotype was detected once. The V call is TRBV12-3 or TRBV12-4, the J call TRBJ2-7; perhaps TRBD1 as D (5 bases). V was clipped by 6 bases and J by 7 bases, with 22 bases between them. The CDR3 length is 15 residues. The DNA for the CDR3 is TGTGCCAGCAGCTTGACACAGGCCCTTTCCCATGAGCAGTACTTC. Translated, it gives CASSLTQALSHEQYF.